A single TCR beta chain is shown here with its context. Its antigen is as yet unknown. This entry is derived from a study of circulating and synovial CD4+ cells in juvenile arthritis. Study conclusions and caveats: These blood cells shared more CDR3 sequences with synovium than bulk blood. CPL versus bulk CD4 samples: T cell genome counts differed by at least an order of magnitude. Shared-clonotype fractions with synovium likely underestimate full repertoire overlap.

Sequenced by immunoSEQ multiplex PCR; TCRdb stores in-frame clones only, minus some. This table has fewer than 35,000 clones, around 93% appearing once. V was clipped by 5 bases and J by 5 bases; unmatched bases: 5. Looked up from germline, CDR1 is SGHTS and CDR2 is YDEGEE. The CDR3 is 13 residues long. The sequenced sample consisted of CD4+ T cells from blood. This TCR came from a human donor with juvenile idiopathic arthritis. V and J are TRBV5-8 and TRBJ2-7; 9 positions match TRBD1. CDR3 residues: CASRGQGRDEQYF. The CDR3 DNA reads TGTGCCAGCAGGGGACAGGGAAGGGACGAGCAGTACTTC.